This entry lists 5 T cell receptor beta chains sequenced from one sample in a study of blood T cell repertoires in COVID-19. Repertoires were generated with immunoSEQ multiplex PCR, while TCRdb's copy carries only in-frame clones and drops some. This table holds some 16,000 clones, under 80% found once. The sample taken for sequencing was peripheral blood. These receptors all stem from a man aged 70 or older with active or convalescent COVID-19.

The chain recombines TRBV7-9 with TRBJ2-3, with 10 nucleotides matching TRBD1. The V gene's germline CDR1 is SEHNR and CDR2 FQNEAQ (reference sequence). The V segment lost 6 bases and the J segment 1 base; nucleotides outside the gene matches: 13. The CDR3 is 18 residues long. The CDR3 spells CASRAYRTGGGGTDTQYF. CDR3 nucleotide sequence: TGTGCCAGCAGAGCATACCGGACAGGGGGAGGAGGCACAGATACGCAGTATTTT.

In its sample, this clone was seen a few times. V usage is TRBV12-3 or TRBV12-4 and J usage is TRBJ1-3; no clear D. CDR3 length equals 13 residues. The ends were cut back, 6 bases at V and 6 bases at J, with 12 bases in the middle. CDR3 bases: TGTGCCAGCAGACGTGACGGAGAAAACACCATATATTTT. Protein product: CASRRDGENTIYF.

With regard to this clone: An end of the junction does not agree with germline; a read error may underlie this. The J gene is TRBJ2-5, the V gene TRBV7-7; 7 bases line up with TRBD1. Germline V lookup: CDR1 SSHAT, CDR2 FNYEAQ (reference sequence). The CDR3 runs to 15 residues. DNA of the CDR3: TGTGCTAGCAGCCCTAACAGGGGCGTACAAGAGACCCAGTACTTC. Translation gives CASSPNRGVQETQYF.

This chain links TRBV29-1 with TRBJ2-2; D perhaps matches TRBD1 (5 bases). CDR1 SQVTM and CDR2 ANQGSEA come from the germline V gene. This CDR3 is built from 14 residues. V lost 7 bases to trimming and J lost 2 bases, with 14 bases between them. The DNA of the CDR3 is TGCAGCGCCCAAGAGACAGTCAACACCGGGGAGCTGTTTTTT. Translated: CSAQETVNTGELFF.

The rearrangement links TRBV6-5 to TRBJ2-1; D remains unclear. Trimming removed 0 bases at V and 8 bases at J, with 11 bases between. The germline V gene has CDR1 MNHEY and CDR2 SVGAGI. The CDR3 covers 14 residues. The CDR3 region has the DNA TGTGCCAGCAGTTACTCTAGCCGTCGGGATGAGCAGTTCTTC. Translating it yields CASSYSSRRDEQFF.